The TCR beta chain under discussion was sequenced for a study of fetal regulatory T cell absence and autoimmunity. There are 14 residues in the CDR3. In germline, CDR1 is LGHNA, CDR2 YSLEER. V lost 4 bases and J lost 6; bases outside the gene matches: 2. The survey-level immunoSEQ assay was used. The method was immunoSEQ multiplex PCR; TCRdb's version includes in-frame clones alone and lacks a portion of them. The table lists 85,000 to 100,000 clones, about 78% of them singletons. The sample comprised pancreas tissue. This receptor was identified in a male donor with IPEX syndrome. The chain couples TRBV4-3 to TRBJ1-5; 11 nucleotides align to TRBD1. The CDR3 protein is CASSPGTGGQPQHF. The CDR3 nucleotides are TGCGCCAGCAGCCCCGGGACAGGGGGTCAGCCCCAGCATTTT.